The entry below describes one T cell receptor beta chain. Its antigen is not known. Losses at the gene ends were 3 bases for V and 0 bases for J; bases not matched to a gene: 4. Germline CDR1 and CDR2: SGDLS and YYNGEE. The CDR3 runs to 16 residues. These data belong to a study of cytomegalovirus exposure and HLA in healthy donors. The overall study: Findings of an earlier analysis included roughly 110 million unique TCR beta sequences from roughly 190 million T cells. Within an early data release were around 80 million unique TCRs drawn from HLA-typed donors. Whole-study results and caveats: Researchers reported from a later analysis that most CMV-associated TCR beta chains appeared HLA-restricted.

PCR involved 60 Vbeta and 13 Jbeta primers. Original processing notes: In a later analysis, some 80 million unique TCR beta chains included roughly 11 million shared by two or more donors. This table comes from immunoSEQ multiplex PCR, and its TCRdb copy is limited to in-frame clones, with some not included. The V and J calls and clone size were taken over from that table, and D and trimming were inferred from the DNA. This table holds 150,000 to 250,000 clones, around 79% found once. V and J are TRBV9 and TRBJ1-3, with TRBD1 matching over 9 bases. The receptor comes from a girl between 5 and 17 years old in good health and CMV-seropositive. Sequencing was carried out using PBMCs. CDR3 region: CASSGTGVNSGNTIYF. The CDR3 DNA follows: TGTGCCAGCAGCGGGACAGGGGTAAACTCTGGAAACACCATATATTTT.